These T cell receptor beta chains were read from a single sample in a study of blood T cell repertoires in COVID-19. Using immunoSEQ multiplex PCR, the repertoire was profiled, and TCRdb retains in-frame clones only, with some absent. The table has 60,000 to 75,000 clones, 86% seen once; the top ten hold roughly 2%. The sequencing sample was made of peripheral blood. The receptors were sampled from a man aged 25 to 40 with acute or convalescent COVID-19. The CDR3 runs from the conserved cysteine through the conserved F or W. The D gene is left open where the match is weak. Clone size, where shown, is once, few, many, or a class for clones that have expanded.

d_call cdr3_length j_call v_call clone_size cdr3_aa cdr3_nt
TRBD1 13 TRBJ1-1 TRBV2 NA CASGGQGITEAFF TGTGCCAGCGGTGGACAGGGGATCACTGAAGCTTTCTTT
TRBD2 15 TRBJ2-4 TRBV15 NA CATSLPGLGQNIQYF TGTGCCACCAGCCTCCCGGGACTAGGTCAAAACATTCAGTACTTC
TRBD1 15 TRBJ2-2 TRBV5-4 NA CASSSDRGPTGELFF TGTGCCAGCAGCTCGGACAGGGGGCCGACCGGGGAGCTGTTTTTT
NA 13 TRBJ2-5 TRBV7-2 NA CASTTTTKETQYF TGTGCCAGCACAACGACCACTAAGGAGACCCAGTACTTC
TRBD1 15 TRBJ2-1 TRBV18 NA CASSPDRSSYNEQFF TGTGCCAGCTCACCGGACAGGAGCTCCTACAATGAGCAGTTCTTC
NA 15 TRBJ1-1 TRBV5-6 NA CASSLESLLNTEAFF TGTGCCAGCAGCTTGGAGAGTTTGTTGAACACTGAAGCTTTCTTT
TRBD2 16 TRBJ2-2 TRBV30 NA CAWSVPLLSGKGELFF TGTGCCTGGAGTGTACCCCTCCTTAGCGGGAAGGGGGAGCTGTTTTTT
TRBD1 16 TRBJ1-2 TRBV5-1 NA CASSPGQGELVRGYTF TGCGCCAGCAGCCCGGGACAGGGCGAATTAGTCCGTGGCTACACCTTC
TRBD2 13 TRBJ2-1 TRBV12-3/TRBV12-4 NA CASRGGVYNEQFF TGTGCCAGCCGGGGGGGGGTATACAATGAGCAGTTCTTC
TRBD1 17 TRBJ2-6 TRBV10-3 NA CAISESKQGAGANVLTF TGTGCCATCAGTGAGTCGAAACAGGGGGCTGGGGCCAACGTCCTGACTTTC
TRBD2 15 TRBJ2-1 TRBV6-1 once CASSFLAGNYNEQFF TGTGCCAGCAGTTTTCTAGCGGGAAATTACAATGAGCAGTTCTTC
NA 15 TRBJ1-2 TRBV6-6 few CASSPRGAGPDGYTF TGTGCCAGCAGCCCGCGAGGGGCGGGGCCCGATGGCTACACCTTC
TRBD1 17 TRBJ1-1 TRBV12-5 NA CASGLPLQGSRETEAFF TGTGCTAGTGGTTTGCCCTTACAGGGGAGTAGGGAAACTGAAGCTTTCTTT
TRBD1 14 TRBJ2-1 TRBV10-1 NA CASSGTGGIHEQFF TGCGCCAGCAGTGGGACAGGGGGAATCCATGAGCAGTTCTTC
NA 16 TRBJ1-1 TRBV11-2 NA CASSFQAGGGSTEAFF TGTGCCAGCAGCTTCCAAGCGGGGGGGGGAAGCACTGAAGCTTTCTTT
TRBD1 13 TRBJ1-2 TRBV19 NA CASRVQGASGYTF TGTGCCAGTAGGGTACAGGGGGCTAGTGGCTACACCTTC
TRBD2 15 TRBJ2-2 TRBV27 NA CASSSGTTYTGELFF TGTGCCAGCAGCTCCGGGACTACATACACCGGGGAGCTGTTTTTT
NA 16 TRBJ1-2 TRBV9 NA CASSRPGGPGLYGYTF TGTGCCAGCAGCCGACCGGGAGGGCCGGGCCTTTATGGCTACACCTTC
NA 14 TRBJ2-7 TRBV27 NA CASSVTGFWDEQYF TGTGCCAGCAGTGTCACAGGGTTTTGGGACGAGCAGTACTTC
NA 13 TRBJ1-2 TRBV19 few CASRGSGRFGYTF TGTGCCAGTAGAGGCTCAGGAAGGTTTGGCTACACCTTC
NA 14 TRBJ2-2 TRBV19 NA CATSQRANTGELFF TGTGCCACCTCTCAGCGGGCGAACACCGGGGAGCTGTTTTTT